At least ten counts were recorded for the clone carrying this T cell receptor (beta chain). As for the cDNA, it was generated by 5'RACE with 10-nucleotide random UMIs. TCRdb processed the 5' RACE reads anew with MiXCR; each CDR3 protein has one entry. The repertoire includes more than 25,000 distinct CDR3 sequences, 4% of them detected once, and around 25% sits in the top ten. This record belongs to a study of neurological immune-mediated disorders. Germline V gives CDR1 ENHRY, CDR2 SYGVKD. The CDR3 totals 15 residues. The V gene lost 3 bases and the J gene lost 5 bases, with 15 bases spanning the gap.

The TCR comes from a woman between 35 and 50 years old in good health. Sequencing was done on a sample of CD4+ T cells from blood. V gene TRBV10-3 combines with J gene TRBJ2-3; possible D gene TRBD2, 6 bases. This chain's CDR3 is CAISEGGSREDTQYF. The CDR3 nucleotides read TGTGCCATCAGTGAAGGAGGGAGTCGGGAAGATACGCAGTATTTT.